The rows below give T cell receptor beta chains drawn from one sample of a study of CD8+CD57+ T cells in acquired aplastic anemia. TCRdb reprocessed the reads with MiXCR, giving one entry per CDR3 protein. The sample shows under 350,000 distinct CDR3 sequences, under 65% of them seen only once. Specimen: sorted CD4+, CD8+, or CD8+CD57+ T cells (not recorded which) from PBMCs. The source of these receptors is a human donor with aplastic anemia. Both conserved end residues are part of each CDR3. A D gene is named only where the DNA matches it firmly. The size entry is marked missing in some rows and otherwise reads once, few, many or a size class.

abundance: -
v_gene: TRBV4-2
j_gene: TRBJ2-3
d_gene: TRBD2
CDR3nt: TGTGCCAGCAGCCTCGACGCGGGACTAGTCACAGATACGCAGTATTTT
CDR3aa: CASSLDAGLVTDTQYF

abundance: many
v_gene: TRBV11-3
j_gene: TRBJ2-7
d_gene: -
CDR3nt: TGTGCCAGCAGCTTAGGAGCCTCCTACGAGCAGTACTTC
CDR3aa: CASSLGASYEQYF

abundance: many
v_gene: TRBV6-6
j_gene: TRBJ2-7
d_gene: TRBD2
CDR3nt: TGTGCCAGCAGTGCGGGACTAGCGGGCTCCTACGAGCAGTACTTC
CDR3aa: CASSAGLAGSYEQYF

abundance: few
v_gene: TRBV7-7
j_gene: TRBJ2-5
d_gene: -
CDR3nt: TGTGCTAGCAGCATGTCGACACGAGCGCTGACCCAGTACTTC
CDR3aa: CASSMSTRALTQYF

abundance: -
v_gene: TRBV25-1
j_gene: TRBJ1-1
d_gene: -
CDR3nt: TGTGCCAGCACCTTAACAGGCGAAGCTTTCTTT
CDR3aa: CASTLTGEAFF

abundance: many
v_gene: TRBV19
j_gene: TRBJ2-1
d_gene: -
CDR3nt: TGTGCCAGTAGTATAGTTAAATGGGGAGTAGGGTACAATGAGCAGTTCTTC
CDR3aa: CASSIVKWGVGYNEQFF

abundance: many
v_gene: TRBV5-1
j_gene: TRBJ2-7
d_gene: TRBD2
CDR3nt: TGCGCCAGCAGCTACACTAGCGGGAGGGCGGGCGAGCAGTACTTC
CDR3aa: CASSYTSGRAGEQYF

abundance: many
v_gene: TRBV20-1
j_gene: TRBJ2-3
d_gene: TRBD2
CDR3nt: TGCAGTGCCCCCGGGACTAGCGGGAGGGCCAAATGGACAGATACGCAGTATTTT
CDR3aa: CSAPGTSGRAKWTDTQYF

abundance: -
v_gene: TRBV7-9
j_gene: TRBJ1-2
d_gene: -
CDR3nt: TGTGCCAGCAGCTCCGGAATTGGGAGGGGCTACACCTTC
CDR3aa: CASSSGIGRGYTF

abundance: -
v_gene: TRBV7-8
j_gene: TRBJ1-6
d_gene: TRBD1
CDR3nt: TGTGCCAGCAGCAGACAGGGGGAGAATTCACCCCTCCACTTT
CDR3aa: CASSRQGENSPLHF

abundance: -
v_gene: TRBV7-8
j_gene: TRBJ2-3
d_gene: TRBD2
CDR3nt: TGTGCCAGCAGCTCCAGCCGGGGGGGAGGCCCCCGCGATACGCAGTATTTT
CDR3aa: CASSSSRGGGPRDTQYF

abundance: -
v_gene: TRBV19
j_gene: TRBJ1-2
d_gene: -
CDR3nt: TGTGCCAGCACTCCTTTTGGTGGGATTGTGAGATACACCTTC
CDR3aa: CASTPFGGIVRYTF

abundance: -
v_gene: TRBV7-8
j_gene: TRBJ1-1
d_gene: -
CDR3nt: TGTGCCAGCACCCCATTTACGGGCACTGAAGCTTTCTTT
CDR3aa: CASTPFTGTEAFF

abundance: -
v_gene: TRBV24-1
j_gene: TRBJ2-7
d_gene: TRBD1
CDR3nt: TGTGCCACCACCGACTCGAGGGGGCCGGGGGAGCAGTACTTC
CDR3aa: CATTDSRGPGEQYF